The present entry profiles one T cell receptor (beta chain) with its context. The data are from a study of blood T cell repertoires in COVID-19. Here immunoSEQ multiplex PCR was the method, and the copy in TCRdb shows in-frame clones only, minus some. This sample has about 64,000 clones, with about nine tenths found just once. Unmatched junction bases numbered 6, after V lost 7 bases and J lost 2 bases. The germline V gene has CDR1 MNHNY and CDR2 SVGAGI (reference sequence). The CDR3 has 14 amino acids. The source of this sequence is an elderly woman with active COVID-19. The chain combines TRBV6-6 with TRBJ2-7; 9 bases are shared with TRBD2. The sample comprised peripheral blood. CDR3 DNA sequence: TGTGCCAGCACCCCGGGCGGGAGGGCCTACGAGCAGTACTTC. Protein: CASTPGGRAYEQYF.